These 26 T cell receptor beta chains came from one sample sequenced in a study of Graves' ophthalmopathy and Graves' hyperthyroidism. Investigators amplified TCR beta CDR3 regions from RNA transcripts. HTBI-primed first-round RT-PCR preceded second-round multiplex PCR. Using its own MiXCR run on the multiplex PCR reads, TCRdb lists one record per CDR3 protein. The sample has about 700,000 distinct CDR3 sequences; over 40% are singletons. The source material was peripheral blood. These receptor sequences come from an adult man with Graves' ophthalmopathy.

This clonotype was recorded at least ten times. The gene calls are TRBV7-2 and TRBJ2-5; the D is unclear. This CDR3 has 15 amino acids. Germline V gene data show CDR1 as SGHTA and CDR2 as FQGNSA. Deletions cut 1 base from V and 4 bases from J, with 13 bases between. The CDR3 loop reads CASSLVAVAAETQYF. The CDR3 coding sequence is TGTGCCAGCAGCTTAGTGGCCGTGGCGGCAGAGACCCAGTACTTC. Looking up the rest from reference TRBV7-2 and TRBJ2-5 gives the full variable domain: GAGVSQSPSNKVTEKGKDVELRCDPISGHTALYWYRQSLGQGLEFLIYFQGNSAPDKSGLPSDRFSAERTGGSVSTLTIQRTQQEDSAVYLCASSLVAVAAETQYFGPGTRLLVL.

This clonotype was found many times. The chain uses TRBV2 and TRBJ1-1; 7 nucleotides line up with TRBD1. The germline V gene has CDR1 SNHLY and CDR2 FYNNEI. The J segment lost 5 bases and the V segment lost 5 bases, leaving 2 bases of the junction unmatched. The CDR3 is made up of 12 amino acids. CDR3 sequence reads: CASSTGVTEAFF. CDR3 DNA sequence: TGTGCCAGCAGTACAGGGGTTACTGAAGCTTTCTTT.

The sample holds many counts of this clonotype. The chain combines TRBV11-2 with TRBJ1-4; D not certain. CDR3 length: 16 residues. Per germline, CDR1 SGHAT and CDR2 FQNNGV. With 1 base removed from V and 1 base from J, the gap between germline ends came to 10 bases. The CDR3 reads CASSLAGGKTNEKLFF. The CDR3, as DNA: TGTGCCAGCAGCTTAGCCGGCGGGAAAACTAATGAAAAACTGTTTTTT. Full variable domain (outside the CDR3, taken from reference TRBV11-2 and TRBJ1-4): EAGVAQSPRYKIIEKRQSVAFWCNPISGHATLYWYQQILGQGPKLLIQFQNNGVVDDSQLPKDRFSAERLKGVDSTLKIQPAKLEDSAVYLCASSLAGGKTNEKLFFGSGTQLSVL.

Regarding this clonotype: This may stem from a read error, because a much larger clone lies one nucleotide away. The conserved final phenylalanine or tryptophan is absent from the CDR3, which likely points to a read error. The chain combines TRBV13 with TRBJ2-5; 7 positions match TRBD1. CDR1 is PRHDT, CDR2 FYEKMQ, per germline (reference sequence). The CDR3 loop spans 13 amino acids. The J segment lost 4 bases and the V segment lost 4 bases, leaving 3 bases of the junction unmatched. As DNA, the CDR3 is TGTGCCAGCAGCTCCCGGACAGGAGAGACCCAGTACGTC. Its protein product is CASSSRTGETQYV.

Only a few counts were recorded for this clonotype. The V call is TRBV5-1, the J call TRBJ2-5; D is perhaps TRBD1 (5 bases). Trimming removed 4 bases at V and 2 bases at J, with 12 bases between. The CDR3 contains 14 residues. Germline V gives CDR1 SGHRS, CDR2 YFSETQ. CDR3 DNA sequence: TGCGCCAGCAGCACAGGACACACTCAAGAGACCCAGTACTTC. This codes for CASSTGHTQETQYF.

This clonotype has ten or more counts. The chain uses TRBV5-5 and TRBJ2-2; 9 bases fit TRBD1. The V gene end was trimmed by 3 bases and the J gene end by 5 bases; junction bases not matched to a gene: 5. Germline CDR1 and CDR2: SGHKS and YYEKEE (reference sequence). CDR3 length equals 15 residues. The chain's CDR3 is CASSWDRVGTGELFF. The CDR3 nucleotides are TGTGCCAGCAGCTGGGACAGGGTGGGAACCGGGGAGCTGTTTTTT.

This clonotype was recorded many times. The CDR3 DNA sequence: TGTGCCAGCACACACGGCTACGAGCAGTACTTC. Its translation: CASTHGYEQYF. The chain links TRBV6-5 to TRBJ2-7; D is unresolved. CDR3 length equals 11 residues. Germline assignment: CDR1 MNHEY and CDR2 SVGAGI. The germline V and J ends were trimmed by 7 bases and 3 bases, with 7 bases remaining between them.

The chain is built from TRBV25-1 and TRBJ2-5; D perhaps matches TRBD1 (5 bases). Trimming removed 4 bases from V and 1 base from J, with 13 bases in between. The germline CDR1 and CDR2 sequences are MGHDK and SYGVNS. The CDR3 runs 15 residues. The chain's CDR3 is CASSVVGRAQETQYF. In DNA form, the CDR3 reads TGTGCCAGCAGTGTAGTAGGCAGGGCCCAAGAGACCCAGTACTTC.

This clonotype occurred once. The chain recombines TRBV25-1 with TRBJ2-5, with D possibly being TRBD1 or TRBD2 (5 bases each). The length of the CDR3 is 14 residues. V was clipped by 2 bases and J by 5 bases, with 12 bases between them. Germline CDR1 and CDR2: MGHDK and SYGVNS. CDR3 nucleotides: TGTGCCAGCAGTGAAAACGGGGCTGGGGAGACCCAGTACTTC. Its protein product is CASSENGAGETQYF.

The table lists this clonotype with a few counts. The rearrangement uses TRBV25-1 and TRBJ2-7; 7 bases map to TRBD1. This CDR3 has 14 residues. Germline lookup yields CDR1 MGHDK and CDR2 SYGVNS. Trimming took 4 bases from V and 2 from J; bases not matched to a gene: 5. In DNA, the CDR3 is TGTGCCAGCAGTGGTTCTGGGACAGCCTACGAGCAGTACTTC. It is translated as CASSGSGTAYEQYF.

This clonotype was counted at least ten times. The chain couples TRBV5-6 to TRBJ1-2; D uncertain. With 4 bases removed from V and 5 bases from J, the gap between germline ends came to 12 bases. Germline-derived CDR1 and CDR2 are SGHDT and YYEEEE. The CDR3 loop spans 13 amino acids. The CDR3 sequence is CASSTGAGYGYTF. The CDR3 DNA sequence: TGTGCCAGCAGCACGGGCGCGGGGTATGGCTACACCTTC. Looking up the rest from reference TRBV5-6 and TRBJ1-2 gives the full variable domain: DAGVTQSPTHLIKTRGQQVTLRCSPKSGHDTVSWYQQALGQGPQFIFQYYEEEERQRGNFPDRFSGHQFPNYSSELNVNALLLGDSALYLCASSTGAGYGYTFGSGTRLTVV.

The chain is built from TRBV10-2 and TRBJ2-7, with 7 bases identical to TRBD1. Per germline, CDR1 WSHSY and CDR2 SAAADI. CDR3 length: 13 residues. The trim removed 0 bases at V and 7 bases at J, leaving 3 bases unmatched. CDR3 amino acids: CASSESKQGEQYF. The CDR3 DNA is TGCGCCAGCAGTGAGTCGAAACAGGGGGAGCAGTACTTC.

The table lists this clonotype with many counts. J is TRBJ2-7 and V is TRBV19, with D perhaps matching TRBD2 (6 bases). The CDR3 is made up of 14 amino acids. Germline CDR1 LNHDA, CDR2 SQIVND (reference sequence). Deletions cut 4 bases from V and 3 bases from J, with 13 bases between. For the CDR3, the DNA is TGTGCCAGTAGTACTTCGGGAGCAGTCTACGAGCAGTACTTC. Amino acid sequence: CASSTSGAVYEQYF.

This chain uses TRBV2 with TRBJ1-2; 8 bases fit TRBD1. The V gene end was trimmed by 5 bases and the J gene end by 3 bases; junction bases not matched to a gene: 8. The CDR3 contains 15 residues. Per germline, CDR1 SNHLY and CDR2 FYNNEI. The CDR3 region has the DNA TGTGCCAGCAGTACAGGCTCAGGGGGCGACTATGGCTACACCTTC. This sequence encodes CASSTGSGGDYGYTF.

The chain links TRBV19 to TRBJ1-2, with a weak D call TRBD1 (5 bases). The CDR3 runs to 14 residues. The ends were cut back, 4 bases at V and 5 bases at J, with 14 bases in the middle. CDR1 LNHDA and CDR2 SQIVND come from the germline V gene (reference sequence). In DNA form, the CDR3 reads TGTGCCAGTAGTACCCACGGGACCGTATATGGCTACACCTTC. This codes for CASSTHGTVYGYTF.

The CDR3 reads CAISESSRTWEQYF. Here the CDR3 DNA reads TGTGCCATCAGTGAGTCGTCAAGGACGTGGGAGCAGTACTTC. V gene TRBV10-3 combines with J gene TRBJ2-7; D ambiguous. Trimming took off 0 bases at V and 7 bases at J, with 13 bases between the two ends. Germline CDR1 ENHRY, CDR2 SYGVKD. The CDR3 covers 14 residues.

Many counts were recorded for this clonotype. The rearrangement links TRBV13 to TRBJ1-2; tentatively, D is TRBD1 (6 bases). Germline assignment: CDR1 PRHDT and CDR2 FYEKMQ (reference sequence). This CDR3 comprises 13 residues. V lost 5 bases and J 8 bases, leaving 15 bases between the germline ends. For the CDR3, the DNA is TGTGCCAGCAGCCGATTGGGGGGCGAGGGCTACACCTTC. This translates into CASSRLGGEGYTF.

This rearrangement joins TRBV7-8 to TRBJ2-5; D unresolved. This CDR3 region has 14 residues. Trimming pared 6 bases from V and 4 bases from J, leaving 15 bases between. Germline V gives CDR1 SGHVS, CDR2 FQNEAQ. The CDR3 region is CASSAHGLGETQYF. The CDR3 DNA is TGTGCCAGCAGTGCTCACGGGCTGGGAGAGACCCAGTACTTC.

On this clonotype itself: A much bigger clone sits one base away, suggesting this may be a read error. It is likely a read error, because the conserved phenylalanine at the end of the CDR3 is missing. The rearrangement joins TRBV5-1 to TRBJ1-2, with TRBD1 identical over 7 bases. Germline V lookup: CDR1 SGHRS, CDR2 YFSETQ. The CDR3 loop spans 15 amino acids. The junction had 6 bases not matched to a gene; V was cut back by 4 bases and J by 0 bases. The CDR3 nucleotides are TGCGCCAGCAGCCCCGGGACAGAAGCTAACTATGGCTACACCCTC. Translation: CASSPGTEANYGYTL.

CDR3 nucleotides: TGCGCCAGCACCGTCGGGACCGAGGCCTGGGGGGAGCTGTTTTTT. Its protein is CASTVGTEAWGELFF. The gene calls are TRBV5-1 and TRBJ2-2; D could derive from TRBD1 or TRBD2 (5 bases each). Germline V gene data show CDR1 as SGHRS and CDR2 as YFSETQ. V was trimmed by 6 bases and J by 8 bases, leaving 20 bases between them. The CDR3 has 15 residues.

The CDR3: CASSHDNADSSYEQYF. The CDR3 region has the DNA TGTGCCAGCAGCCATGACAATGCAGATAGCTCCTACGAGCAGTACTTC. This chain links TRBV7-2 with TRBJ2-7; no clear D gene. Trimming cost V 5 bases and J 0 bases, with 17 bases left between them. The germline V gene encodes CDR1 SGHTA and CDR2 FQGNSA. This CDR3 comprises 16 residues.

Of note for this clonotype: A read error is likely, as this CDR3 ends without the conserved phenylalanine or tryptophan. V is TRBV4-1 and J is TRBJ2-5; 12 bases align to TRBD1. The CDR3 is 16 amino acids. Germline V gene data show CDR1 as MGHRA and CDR2 as YSYEKL. The chain's CDR3 is CASSQDMGTGGETQYV. The CDR3 DNA reads as TGTGCCAGCAGCCAAGATATGGGGACAGGGGGCGAGACCCAGTACGTC.

This chain links TRBV25-1 with TRBJ2-5; D is possibly TRBD2 (6 bases). Germline-derived CDR1 and CDR2 are MGHDK and SYGVNS. V was clipped by 6 bases and J by 5 bases, with 22 bases between them. This CDR3 comprises 16 residues. The CDR3 loop is CASSARAMRGLETQYF. The CDR3 region has the DNA TGTGCCAGCAGCGCCCGCGCTATGCGGGGTCTGGAGACCCAGTACTTC. Using reference TRBV25-1 and TRBJ2-5 for the parts outside the CDR3, the full variable domain is EADIYQTPRYLVIGTGKKITLECSQTMGHDKMYWYQQDPGMELHLIHYSYGVNSTEKGDLSSESTVSRIRTEHFPLTLESARPSHTSQYLCASSARAMRGLETQYFGPGTRLLVL.

This clonotype was observed a few times. This sequence joins TRBV9 and TRBJ1-3; perhaps TRBD1 as D (5 bases). CDR1 is SGDLS and CDR2 is YYNGEE in the germline V gene. Trimming removed 7 bases from V and 8 bases from J, with 19 bases in between. CDR3 size: 14 residues. The CDR3 spells CASSPRPEGDTIYF. In nucleotides, the CDR3 is TGTGCCAGCTCACCAAGACCGGAAGGGGACACCATATATTTT.

The chain carries TRBV6-5 and TRBJ2-7; 7 bases are shared with TRBD2. J was trimmed by 2 bases and V by 6 bases; bases with no gene match: 10. The germline V gene encodes CDR1 MNHEY and CDR2 SVGAGI. This CDR3 spans 15 amino acids. The CDR3 nucleotides are TGTGCCAGCAGCCCCGGACGGGGAGGGCCCTACGAGCAGTACTTC. It translates to CASSPGRGGPYEQYF.

This clonotype was recorded many times. This sequence joins TRBV2 and TRBJ1-1; no definite D call. V was cut by 7 bases and J by 2 bases, with 11 bases left in between. Looked up from germline, CDR1 is SNHLY and CDR2 is FYNNEI. The CDR3 runs to 13 residues. CDR3 region: CASIGPSNTEAFF. The CDR3 DNA reads as TGTGCCAGCATTGGACCGTCTAACACTGAAGCTTTCTTT. Variable domain in full (rest from reference TRBV2 and TRBJ1-1): EPEVTQTPSHQVTQMGQEVILRCVPISNHLYFYWYRQILGQKVEFLVSFYNNEISEKSEIFDDQFSVERPDGSNFTLKIRSTKLEDSAMYFCASIGPSNTEAFFGQGTRLTVV.